This T cell receptor beta chain is drawn from a study of T cells after posttransplantation cyclophosphamide. Study conclusions and caveats: Recipient CMV seropositivity and CMV reactivation strongly tracked TRB clonality. Donor-recipient repertoire similarity was low at 1-2 months, rising over year one. Blood and skin or GI T cell repertoires showed limited TRB overlap.

Only in-frame clones appear in the TCRdb table, and some are missing; sequencing was by immunoSEQ multiplex PCR. Counted here are about 52,000 clones, roughly 94% occurring once; the ten biggest clones make up about 3%. In its sample, this clone was seen once. Antigen unknown. Germline V gene sequence: CDR1 MNHEY, CDR2 SMNVEV (reference sequence). J gave up 0 bases and V 4 bases, and 2 bases lay outside the gene matches. There are 15 residues in the CDR3. V and J are TRBV27 and TRBJ2-7; 11 bases map to TRBD1. The origin of this receptor is a woman aged 30 to 39 in good health and a related stem cell transplant donor. Sequencing was performed on PBMCs. The CDR3 loop is CASSSGTGGSYEQYF. The CDR3 DNA reads as TGTGCCAGCAGTTCCGGGACAGGGGGCTCCTACGAGCAGTACTTC.